The 20 T cell receptor beta chains listed next were all sequenced from one sample in a study of blood T cell repertoires in COVID-19 (dated by TCRdb to about 2020). The library was built by means of the immunoSEQ multiplex PCR assay. As stored in TCRdb, this immuneACCESS dataset retains in-frame rearrangements with V and J assigned. A fraction of the clones does not appear; measured against another copy, unresolved V genes explain less than half of the discrepancy, and the remainder lacks a known reason. In this sample the table shows over 140,000 clones, nearly 80% of which occur a single time. Around 3.2% of the sample rests with the top ten. The sample taken for sequencing was PBMCs or T cells enriched from blood (not recorded which). The receptor source for this set is a woman aged 50 to 60 who had recovered from COVID-19.

CDR3 DNA sequence: TGCAGCGGGTCGCAAGGGCAGGGGGCCTACGAGCAGTACTTC. Residues: CSGSQGQGAYEQYF. The chain combines TRBV29-1 with TRBJ2-7; 7 bases match TRBD1. V trimming: 7 bases; J trimming: 2 bases; junction bases outside the gene matches: 11. This CDR3 has 14 residues. Germline CDR1 SQVTM, CDR2 ANQGSEA.

The V call is TRBV6-5, the J call TRBJ2-7; 10 nucleotides align to TRBD2. The ends lost 5 bases at V and 4 bases at J; junction bases unmatched: 8. Per germline, CDR1 MNHEY and CDR2 SVGAGI. CDR3 length equals 15 residues. The CDR3 region has the DNA TGTGCCAGCAGTCCAGCGGGAGGGGGGGCTTACGAGCAGTACTTC. It yields the protein CASSPAGGGAYEQYF.

This chain links TRBV28 with TRBJ1-4, with TRBD1 matching over 9 bases. Germline loops: CDR1 MDHEN, CDR2 SYDVKM. With 10 bases clipped from V and 7 bases from J, the junction kept 7 bases outside the gene matches. This CDR3 region has 13 residues. In DNA form, the CDR3 reads TGTGCCATCCAATCGGACAGGGGTGAAAAACTGTTTTTT. Protein: CAIQSDRGEKLFF.

This clone was seen repeatedly, ten times or more. This chain connects TRBV19 to TRBJ1-6; D gene ambiguous. V was pared by 6 bases and J by 11 bases, with 11 bases between. The CDR3 has 12 residues. CDR1 and CDR2 (germline): LNHDA, SQIVND (reference sequence). CDR3 DNA: TGTGCCAGTAGCAACGACTGGCCACCCCTCCACTTT. Translating gives CASSNDWPPLHF. Full variable domain (remainder filled in from reference TRBV19 and TRBJ1-6): DGGITQSPKYLFRKEGQNVTLSCEQNLNHDAMYWYRQDPGQGLRLIYYSQIVNDFQKGDIAEGYSVSREKKESFPLTVTSAQKNPTAFYLCASSNDWPPLHFGNGTRLTVT.

The V gene is TRBV12-5, the J gene TRBJ2-1; D might be TRBD2 (6 bases). The CDR3 has 12 amino acids. The V gene lost 5 bases and the J gene lost 10 bases, with 12 bases spanning the gap. Germline CDR1 is LGHNT and CDR2 is FRNRAP. The CDR3 coding sequence is TGTGCTAGTGGTCCTACTAGCTTCGAGCAGTTCTTC. This encodes CASGPTSFEQFF.

This clone came up once. This chain joins TRBV21-1 and TRBJ1-6; the table's TRBD1 call for D was not verified on the DNA. TRBV21-1 is a documented pseudogene. The CDR3 is made up of 20 amino acids. CDR3 bases: TGTGCCAGCAGCAAAGCAGGGGGCGCAGGTCGAAGCTCCTATAATTCACCCCTCCACTTT. It translates to CASSKAGGAGRSSYNSPLHF.

The chain joins TRBV9 to TRBJ1-2; 9 bases are shared with TRBD1. Looked up from germline, CDR1 is SGDLS and CDR2 is YYNGEE. The CDR3 has 15 amino acids. The ends lost 3 bases at V and 4 bases at J; junction bases unmatched: 7. Here the CDR3 reads CASSEPGQGRYGYTF. The CDR3 DNA is TGTGCCAGCAGCGAACCGGGACAGGGACGCTATGGCTACACCTTC.

This clone is classed as medium-sized. The chain has TRBV12-3 or TRBV12-4 and TRBJ1-1; TRBD1 agrees at 7 bases. V dropped 7 bases and J dropped 5; count of bases not matched to a gene: 7. The length of the CDR3 is 13 residues. The CDR3 protein is CASTQQGRTEAFF. The CDR3 nucleotides are TGTGCCAGCACCCAACAGGGGAGGACTGAAGCTTTCTTT.

The chain recombines TRBV14 with TRBJ2-5; 7 nucleotides line up with TRBD1. V lost 1 base to trimming and J lost 7 bases; unmatched junction nucleotides: 6. The length of the CDR3 is 14 residues. Germline V gene data show CDR1 as SGHDN and CDR2 as FVKESK. The CDR3 DNA reads TGTGCCAGCAGCCAAGTGACAGGGTCCGGGACCCAGTACTTC. Its translation is CASSQVTGSGTQYF.

The V call is TRBV11-2, the J call TRBJ2-7; TRBD1 matches 7 bases. Per germline, CDR1 SGHAT and CDR2 FQNNGV. V was clipped by 0 bases and J by 3 bases; unmatched bases: 11. The CDR3 extends over 17 amino acids. This chain's CDR3 is CASSLDWRQGPLYEQYF. Here the CDR3 DNA reads TGTGCCAGCAGCTTAGATTGGAGACAGGGCCCCCTCTACGAGCAGTACTTC. Full variable domain (remainder filled in from reference TRBV11-2 and TRBJ2-7): EAGVAQSPRYKIIEKRQSVAFWCNPISGHATLYWYQQILGQGPKLLIQFQNNGVVDDSQLPKDRFSAERLKGVDSTLKIQPAKLEDSAVYLCASSLDWRQGPLYEQYFGPGTRLTVT.

J is TRBJ1-5 and V is TRBV2; perhaps TRBD1 as D (6 bases). CDR1 is SNHLY, CDR2 FYNNEI, per germline. The CDR3 extends over 15 amino acids. Trimming cost V 4 bases and J 0 bases, with 10 bases left between them. The CDR3 DNA is TGTGCCAGCAGTGGGACAGCAAATAGCAATCAGCCCCAGCATTTT. It encodes CASSGTANSNQPQHF. Full variable domain (outside the CDR3, taken from reference TRBV2 and TRBJ1-5): EPEVTQTPSHQVTQMGQEVILRCVPISNHLYFYWYRQILGQKVEFLVSFYNNEISEKSEIFDDQFSVERPDGSNFTLKIRSTKLEDSAMYFCASSGTANSNQPQHFGDGTRLSIL.

This chain links TRBV3-1 (or the pseudogene TRBV3-2) with TRBJ1-2, with 8 bases fitting TRBD1. The length of the CDR3 is 16 residues. Germline values: CDR1 LGHDT, CDR2 YNNKEL (reference sequence). Germline trimming cut 6 bases from V and 6 bases from J; bases unmatched to any gene: 15. The CDR3 is CASSRTPGGGRDGYTF. In DNA, the CDR3 is TGTGCCAGCAGTCGAACCCCAGGGGGCGGTCGGGATGGCTACACCTTC.

The chain carries TRBV24-1 and TRBJ1-1, with 8 bases lining up with TRBD1. CDR3 length: 17 amino acids. V lost 4 bases to trimming and J lost 4 bases; unmatched junction nucleotides: 13. Looked up from germline, CDR1 is KGHDR and CDR2 is SFDVKD. CDR3 protein: CATSEGGAGGASTEAFF. CDR3 nucleotide sequence: TGTGCCACCAGTGAGGGGGGGGCAGGGGGCGCTTCCACTGAAGCTTTCTTT.

The V and J genes are TRBV28 and TRBJ1-2; 7 positions agree with TRBD1. The CDR3 is 14 amino acids. V lost 1 base to trimming and J lost 7 bases; unmatched junction nucleotides: 6. Per the germline V gene, CDR1 is MDHEN and CDR2 is SYDVKM. CDR3 coding DNA: TGTGCCAGCAGTTTATCGGTAGGGGGCTTTGGCTACACCTTC. This translates into CASSLSVGGFGYTF.

This chain links TRBV19 with TRBJ1-1; no clear D gene. Germline loops: CDR1 LNHDA, CDR2 SQIVND (reference sequence). V lost 5 bases, J lost 7 bases, and 11 bases lay in between. The CDR3 loop spans 12 amino acids. CDR3: CASSLGRGEAFF. The CDR3 DNA reads as TGTGCCAGTAGTCTTGGACGGGGTGAAGCTTTCTTT.

This clone occurred once. This chain connects TRBV7-9 to TRBJ2-5; D might be TRBD1 (5 bases). The CDR3 contains 15 residues. Looked up from germline, CDR1 is SEHNR and CDR2 is FQNEAQ (reference sequence). Between the trimmed V and J ends, which lost 2 bases and 0 bases, there was a span of 10 bases. The CDR3 region has the DNA TGTGCCAGCAGCTTAAGTCAGGACAACCAAGAGACCCAGTACTTC. This encodes CASSLSQDNQETQYF.

V is TRBV6-5 and J is TRBJ2-7, with TRBD1 as a possible D gene (6 bases). Trimming stripped 5 bases from V and 0 bases from J, with 14 bases between. The CDR3 totals 15 residues. Germline-derived CDR1 and CDR2 are MNHEY and SVGAGI. The CDR3 here is CASSRTEINSYEQYF. In DNA form, the CDR3 reads TGTGCCAGCAGTAGGACAGAGATTAACTCCTACGAGCAGTACTTC.

The chain recombines TRBV2 with TRBJ2-1, with 10 bases that match TRBD1. The CDR3 loop spans 15 amino acids. Per germline, CDR1 SNHLY and CDR2 FYNNEI. Losses at the gene ends were 6 bases for V and 8 bases for J; bases not matched to a gene: 10. The CDR3 here is CASSPRDRGSDEQFF. Written as DNA, the CDR3 is TGTGCCAGCAGCCCTAGGGACAGGGGCTCGGATGAGCAGTTCTTC.

The chain uses TRBV5-1 and TRBJ2-3; 10 bases line up with TRBD2. After removal of 1 base from V and 4 bases from J, the junction contained 15 bases not matched to a gene. CDR1 is SGHRS, CDR2 YFSETQ, per germline. This CDR3 is built from 19 residues. Here the CDR3 reads CASSLPLLAGGSSADTQYF. For the CDR3, the DNA is TGCGCCAGCAGCTTGCCCCTATTAGCGGGAGGTAGTAGCGCAGATACGCAGTATTTT. Using reference TRBV5-1 and TRBJ2-3 for the parts outside the CDR3, the full variable domain is KAGVTQTPRYLIKTRGQQVTLSCSPISGHRSVSWYQQTPGQGLQFLFEYFSETQRNKGNFPGRFSGRQFSNSRSEMNVSTLELGDSALYLCASSLPLLAGGSSADTQYFGPGTRLTVL.

This chain connects TRBV21-1 to TRBJ2-1; the table gives TRBD1 as D, unverified against the DNA. TRBV21-1 is designated a pseudogene. There are 17 residues in the CDR3. The CDR3 DNA reads as TGTGCCAGCAGCAAATGGGGACAGGGGTACACCTACAATGAGCAGTTCTTC. This gives the protein CASSKWGQGYTYNEQFF.